The clone carrying this TCR beta chain was observed once. What it binds is not known. This sample is drawn from a study of graft-versus-host responses after intestinal transplantation. As for the study in general: Every one of the recipients received anti-thymocyte globulin induction and afterwards took tacrolimus and steroids for about 3 years. General observations from the study: Investigators detected GvH clones in recipient marrow, with some emerging earlier in ileum or blood. Allografts carried high graft-versus-host to host-versus-graft clonal ratios in patients having graft-donor T cell macrochimerism.

Data came from immunoSEQ multiplex PCR; TCRdb stores just in-frame clones and leaves some out. The table has over 10,000 clones, 70% to 85% seen once. This clonotype was obtained from a human patient who received an intestinal transplant, so some T cells may come from the graft donor. Source: PBMCs, taken about 300 days after intestinal transplant.

The CDR3 spells CASSLVHGGAYEQYF. The CDR3 nucleotides read TGTGCCAGCAGCTTAGTCCATGGGGGAGCGTACGAGCAGTACTTC. The V call is TRBV7-3, the J call TRBJ2-7; D possibly matches TRBD1 or TRBD2 (5 bases each). Germline V lookup: CDR1 SGHTA, CDR2 FQGTGA. This CDR3 has 15 residues. V was pared by 2 bases and J by 4 bases, with 15 bases between.